This T cell receptor beta chain was obtained from a study of post-analysis software for immune sequencing data. Whole-study results and caveats: Analysis by F measure revealed that same-batch samples clustered strongly together. Patients had higher frequencies than controls of five TRBV segments, including TRBV5-6, TRBV5-1 and TRBV20-1. The normalized Chao1 diversity of multiple sclerosis patients was significantly lower than that of controls.

Prepared TCR beta cDNA libraries contained unique molecular identifiers. Starting from roughly 1 to 10 million T cells, the study yielded about half a million cDNA molecules. TCRdb reprocessed the PCR reads with MiXCR, giving one entry per CDR3 protein. The sample lists more than 500,000 distinct CDR3 sequences, 34% occurring once. This CDR3 comprises 16 residues. With 4 bases removed from V and 6 bases from J, the gap between germline ends came to 19 bases. CDR1 and CDR2 (germline): DFQATT, SNEGSKA (reference sequence). For this clonotype: Its target is unknown.

The chain combines TRBV20-1 with TRBJ1-6; TRBD1 might be the D (5 bases). This clonotype originated in a girl younger than 18 with multiple sclerosis. What was sequenced was blood. CDR3 loop: CSATSGLVAGNSPLHF. CDR3 DNA sequence: TGCAGTGCTACTTCGGGACTCGTGGCGGGTAATTCACCCCTCCACTTT.